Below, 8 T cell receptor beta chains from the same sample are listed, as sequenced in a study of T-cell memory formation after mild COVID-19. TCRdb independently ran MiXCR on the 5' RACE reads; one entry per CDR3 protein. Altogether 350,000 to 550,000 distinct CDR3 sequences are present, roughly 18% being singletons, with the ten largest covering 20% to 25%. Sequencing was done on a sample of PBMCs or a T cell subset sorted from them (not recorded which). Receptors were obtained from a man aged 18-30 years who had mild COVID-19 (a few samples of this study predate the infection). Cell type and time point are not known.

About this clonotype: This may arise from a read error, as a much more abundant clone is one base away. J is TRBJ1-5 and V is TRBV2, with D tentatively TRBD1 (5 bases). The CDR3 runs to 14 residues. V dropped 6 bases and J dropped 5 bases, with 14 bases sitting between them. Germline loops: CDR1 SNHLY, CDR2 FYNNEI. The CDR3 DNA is TGTGCCAGCAGGGTGGGGGTCGGATATCAGCCCCAGCATTTT. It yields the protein CASRVGVGYQPQHF. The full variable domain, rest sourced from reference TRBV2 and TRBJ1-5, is EPEVTQTPSHQVTQMGQEVILRCVPISNHLYFYWYRQILGQKVEFLVSFYNNEISEKSEIFDDQFSVERPDGSNFTLKIRSTKLEDSAMYFCASRVGVGYQPQHFGDGTRLSIL.

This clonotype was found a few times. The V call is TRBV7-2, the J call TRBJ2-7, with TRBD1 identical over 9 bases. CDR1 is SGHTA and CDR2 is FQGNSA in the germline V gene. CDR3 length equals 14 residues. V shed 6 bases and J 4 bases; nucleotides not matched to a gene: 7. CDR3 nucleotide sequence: TGTGCCAGCAGTTCCACAGGGGGCGGGTACGAGCAGTACTTC. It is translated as CASSSTGGGYEQYF.

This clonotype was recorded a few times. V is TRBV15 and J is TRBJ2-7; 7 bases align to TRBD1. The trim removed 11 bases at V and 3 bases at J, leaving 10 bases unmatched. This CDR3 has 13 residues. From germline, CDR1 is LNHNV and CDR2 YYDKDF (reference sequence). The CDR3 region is CASAINRGYEQYV. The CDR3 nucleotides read TGTGCCTCCGCAATAAACAGGGGCTACGAGCAGTACGTC.

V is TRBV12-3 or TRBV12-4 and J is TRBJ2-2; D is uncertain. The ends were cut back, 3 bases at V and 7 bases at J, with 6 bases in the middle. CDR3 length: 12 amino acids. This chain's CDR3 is CASSFNLGELFF. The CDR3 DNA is TGTGCCAGCAGTTTTAATCTCGGGGAGCTGTTTTTT.

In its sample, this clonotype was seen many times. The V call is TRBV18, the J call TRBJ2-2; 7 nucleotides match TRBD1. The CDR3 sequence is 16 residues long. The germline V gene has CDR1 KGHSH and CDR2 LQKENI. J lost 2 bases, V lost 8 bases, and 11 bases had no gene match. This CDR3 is CASKSWDSQNTGELFF. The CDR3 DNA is TGTGCCAGCAAAAGTTGGGACAGCCAAAACACCGGGGAGCTGTTTTTT.

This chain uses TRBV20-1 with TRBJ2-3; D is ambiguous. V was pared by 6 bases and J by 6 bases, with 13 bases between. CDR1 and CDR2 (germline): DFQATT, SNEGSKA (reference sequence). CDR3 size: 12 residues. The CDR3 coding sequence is TGCAGTGCCAGGACCTCCATGGATACGCAGTATTTT. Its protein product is CSARTSMDTQYF.

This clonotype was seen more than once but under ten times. The CDR3 nucleotides read TGTGCCAGCAGCCAAGTAGGAGCGGGGGGCCTACAGTACTTC. Translating gives CASSQVGAGGLQYF. The rearrangement links TRBV3-1 to TRBJ2-5; 9 nucleotides agree with TRBD2. The V and J ends lost 1 base and 11 bases, in that order; junction bases with no gene match: 8. The CDR3 runs 14 residues. Looked up from germline, CDR1 is LGHDT and CDR2 is YNNKEL (reference sequence).

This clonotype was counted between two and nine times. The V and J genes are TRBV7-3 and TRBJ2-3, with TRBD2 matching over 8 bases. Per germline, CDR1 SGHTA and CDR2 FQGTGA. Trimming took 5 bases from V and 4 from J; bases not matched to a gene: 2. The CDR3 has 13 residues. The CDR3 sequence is CASSGAGADTQYF. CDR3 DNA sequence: TGTGCCAGCAGCGGAGCGGGGGCAGATACGCAGTATTTT.